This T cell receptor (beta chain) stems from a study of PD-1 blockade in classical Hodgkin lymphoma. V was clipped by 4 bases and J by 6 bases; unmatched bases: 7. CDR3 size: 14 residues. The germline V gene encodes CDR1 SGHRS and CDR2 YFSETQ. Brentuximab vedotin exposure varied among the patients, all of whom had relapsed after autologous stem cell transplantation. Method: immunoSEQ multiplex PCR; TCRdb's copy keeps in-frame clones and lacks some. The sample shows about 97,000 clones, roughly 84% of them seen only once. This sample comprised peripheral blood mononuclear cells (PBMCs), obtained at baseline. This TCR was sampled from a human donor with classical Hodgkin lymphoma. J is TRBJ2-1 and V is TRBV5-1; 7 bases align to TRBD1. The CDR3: CASSQGTVINEQFF. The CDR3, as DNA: TGCGCCAGCAGCCAAGGGACAGTGATCAATGAGCAGTTCTTC.